This passage covers 22 T cell receptor beta chains from one sample sequenced in a study of tumour-infiltrating T cells in Burkitt lymphoma. Sequenced by immunoSEQ multiplex PCR; TCRdb stores in-frame clones only, minus some. The profile shows some 4,000 clones, around 15% of them singletons. Sequencing was carried out using tumor tissue. The receptors stem from a human donor with Burkitt lymphoma.

This clone was counted only a few times. The genes are TRBV11-2 and TRBJ2-1; 13 bases match TRBD2. Losses at the gene ends were 5 bases for V and 8 bases for J; bases not matched to a gene: 6. Germline values: CDR1 SGHAT, CDR2 FQNNGV. The CDR3 is made up of 15 amino acids. Written as DNA, the CDR3 is TGTGCCAGCAGCATCACTAGCGGGAGGGCCCATGAGCAGTTCTTC. Protein: CASSITSGRAHEQFF.

The chain carries TRBV27 and TRBJ1-5, with no clear D. Trimming shortened V by 3 bases and J by 1 base, and 7 bases separated the two germline ends. Germline V CDR1 and CDR2: MNHEY, SMNVEV (reference sequence). This CDR3 has 14 amino acids. The CDR3 reads CASSFGRSNQPQHF. Here the CDR3 DNA reads TGTGCCAGCAGTTTCGGGCGGAGCAATCAGCCCCAGCATTTT.

This clone was detected only a few times. V is TRBV5-4 and J is TRBJ1-2; D might be TRBD1 (5 bases). In germline, CDR1 is SGHNT, CDR2 YYREEE (reference sequence). This CDR3 has 13 amino acids. Trimming took 4 bases from V and 6 from J, leaving 13 bases between them. CDR3 region: CASSPREGNGYTF. The CDR3 nucleotides read TGTGCCAGCAGCCCTCGAGAGGGGAATGGCTACACCTTC. Full variable domain (outside the CDR3, taken from reference TRBV5-4 and TRBJ1-2): ETGVTQSPTHLIKTRGQQVTLRCSSQSGHNTVSWYQQALGQGPQFIFQYYREEENGRGNFPPRFSGLQFPNYSSELNVNALELDDSALYLCASSPREGNGYTFGSGTRLTVV.

A few counts support this clone. The chain combines TRBV27 with TRBJ2-1; TRBD2 might be the D (5 bases). The length of the CDR3 is 11 residues. The V gene's germline CDR1 is MNHEY and CDR2 SMNVEV (reference sequence). V lost 8 bases, J lost 10 bases, and 12 bases lay in between. CDR3 sequence reads: CASDEGLEQFF. In nucleotides, the CDR3 is TGTGCCAGCGACGAGGGCCTGGAGCAGTTCTTC.

This clone was seen a handful of times. This chain joins TRBV18 and TRBJ2-7, with 7 bases matching TRBD1. Trimming removed 0 bases from V and 3 bases from J; junction bases left unmatched: 2. The CDR3 contains 14 residues. The germline gives CDR1 KGHSH, CDR2 LQKENI. CDR3 sequence reads: CASSPPDRYYEQYF. The CDR3 coding sequence is TGTGCCAGCTCACCACCGGACAGGTACTACGAGCAGTACTTC.

The V gene is TRBV4-1, the J gene TRBJ2-3; the match to TRBD2 covers 8 bases. Germline V gives CDR1 MGHRA, CDR2 YSYEKL. The CDR3 extends over 19 amino acids. Trimming cost V 2 bases and J 6 bases; bases outside gene matches: 19. This chain's CDR3 is CASSQLRTNTERERDTQYF. The CDR3 DNA reads as TGCGCCAGCAGCCAACTTAGGACCAACACTGAGCGGGAGCGGGATACGCAGTATTTT.

This clone was observed once. V usage is TRBV14 and J usage is TRBJ2-7; no definite D call. Germline V CDR1 and CDR2: SGHDN, FVKESK. The CDR3 consists of 16 residues. Between the trimmed V and J ends, which lost 0 bases and 0 bases, there was a span of 12 bases. The CDR3 sequence: CASSQDKGPSSYEQYF. The CDR3 DNA follows: TGTGCCAGCAGCCAAGACAAGGGCCCAAGCTCCTACGAGCAGTACTTC.

This clone was observed a handful of times. The J gene is TRBJ1-2, the V gene TRBV7-2; D gene unclear. The CDR3 has 13 amino acids. Trimming cost V 8 bases and J 4 bases, with 14 bases left between them. Germline loops: CDR1 SGHTA, CDR2 FQGNSA. CDR3 coding DNA: TGTGCCAGCCATCCCGCCGCGGGCTATGGCTACACCTTC. Translated, it gives CASHPAAGYGYTF.

The CDR3 region is CASSRGETSGNNEQFF. The CDR3 bases are TGTGCCAGCAGCCGTGGGGAGACTAGCGGCAACAATGAGCAGTTCTTC. The chain links TRBV5-4 to TRBJ2-1, with 9 positions matching TRBD2. The V gene end was trimmed by 4 bases and the J gene end by 5 bases; junction bases not matched to a gene: 10. This CDR3 region has 16 residues. Germline-derived CDR1 and CDR2 are SGHNT and YYREEE (reference sequence).

This clone was counted between two and nine times. The chain links TRBV20-1 to TRBJ1-1; no clear D. The CDR3 sequence is 11 residues long. The V gene's germline CDR1 is DFQATT and CDR2 SNEGSKA (reference sequence). V was pared by 3 bases and J by 5 bases, with 7 bases between. This CDR3 reads CSASGGTEAFF. CDR3 nucleotides: TGCAGTGCTAGTGGTGGGACTGAAGCTTTCTTT.

This clone was seen more than once but under ten times. The chain uses TRBV5-6 and TRBJ1-1; D is unclear. V was cut by 4 bases and J by 5 bases, with 6 bases left in between. There are 11 residues in the CDR3. Germline values: CDR1 SGHDT, CDR2 YYEEEE. CDR3 loop: CASSVGTEAFF. CDR3 coding DNA: TGTGCCAGCAGCGTCGGAACTGAAGCTTTCTTT.

J is TRBJ2-2 and V is TRBV9; maybe TRBD2 (5 bases). This CDR3 has 16 residues. Trimming left V 4 bases short and J 12 bases short, with 25 bases between. The germline CDR1 and CDR2 sequences are SGDLS and YYNGEE. CDR3 DNA sequence: TGTGCCAGCAGCCCCCCGCCGGGAACCTACCCGAGGAAGCTGTTTTTT. It yields the protein CASSPPPGTYPRKLFF.

The table lists this clone with a few counts. The chain joins TRBV27 to TRBJ2-7, with 10 bases matching TRBD2. V shed 3 bases and J 2 bases; nucleotides not matched to a gene: 4. The CDR3 consists of 15 residues. The germline gives CDR1 MNHEY, CDR2 SMNVEV (reference sequence). CDR3: CASSLASGGPYEQYF. CDR3 in DNA: TGTGCCAGCAGTTTGGCTAGCGGGGGACCCTACGAGCAGTACTTC.

This clone was detected a few times. V gene TRBV5-5 combines with J gene TRBJ2-3; D unresolved. Germline V CDR1 and CDR2: SGHKS, YYEKEE (reference sequence). Trimming took 4 bases from V and 0 from J, leaving 12 bases between them. This CDR3 spans 15 amino acids. Written as DNA, the CDR3 is TGTGCCAGCAGCAGCAGGAGCCGTAGCACAGATACGCAGTATTTT. This translates into CASSSRSRSTDTQYF.

V and J are TRBV10-3 and TRBJ2-2; D call uncertain. Trimming took 0 bases from V and 5 from J, leaving 13 bases between them. The CDR3 has 16 residues. Germline CDR1 ENHRY, CDR2 SYGVKD. The CDR3 sequence: CAISESLLESTGELFF. As DNA, the CDR3 is TGTGCCATCAGTGAGTCCTTGCTAGAGAGTACCGGGGAGCTGTTTTTT.

V gene TRBV14 combines with J gene TRBJ2-7, with D possibly being TRBD1 (6 bases). CDR3 length: 13 residues. The germline V gene encodes CDR1 SGHDN and CDR2 FVKESK. V lost 4 bases, J lost 0 bases, and 7 bases lay in between. This CDR3 is CASSRDISYEQYF. Written as DNA, the CDR3 is TGTGCCAGCAGCCGGGACATCTCCTACGAGCAGTACTTC.

Only a few counts were recorded for this clone. The genes are TRBV28 and TRBJ1-5; unclear D gene. The V and J ends lost 2 bases and 4 bases respectively, with 3 bases between them. Germline V gene sequence: CDR1 MDHEN, CDR2 SYDVKM. The CDR3 is 12 residues long. The CDR3 spells CASSLLNQPQHF. DNA of the CDR3: TGTGCCAGCAGTTTACTGAATCAGCCCCAGCATTTT.

This clone has a handful of counts. V is TRBV21-1 and J is TRBJ2-6. TRBV21-1 is flagged as a pseudogene. The CDR3 spans 18 residues. CDR3 in amino acids: CASSKGNTGASGANVLTF. Written as DNA, the CDR3 is TGTGCCAGCAGCAAAGGGAACACGGGGGCCTCTGGGGCCAACGTCCTGACTTTC.

This clone was seen a handful of times. The chain joins TRBV6-1 to TRBJ2-7, with D possibly matching TRBD1 (6 bases). CDR1 is MNHNS and CDR2 is SASEGT in the germline V gene. The CDR3 runs to 13 residues. The V and J ends lost 7 bases and 4 bases respectively, with 14 bases between them. This CDR3 reads CASTGTGLYEQYF. In nucleotides, the CDR3 is TGTGCCAGCACAGGAACAGGGTTATACGAGCAGTACTTC.

V and J are TRBV9 and TRBJ1-2; 9 bases map to TRBD1. V lost 5 bases, J lost 8 bases, and 10 bases stayed unmatched. CDR3 length equals 14 residues. In germline, CDR1 is SGDLS, CDR2 YYNGEE. CDR3 sequence: CASSIGQGLLGYTF. CDR3 in DNA: TGTGCCAGCAGTATCGGACAGGGGTTGTTAGGCTACACCTTC.

This clone was seen a handful of times. The chain employs TRBV10-3 and TRBJ1-1, with a weak D call TRBD1 (5 bases). The CDR3 extends over 15 amino acids. Trimming took 4 bases from V and 5 from J, leaving 17 bases between them. CDR1 ENHRY and CDR2 SYGVKD come from the germline V gene. CDR3 in DNA: TGTGCCATCAGTGCCCTCCAGGGCCCGGGGACTGAAGCTTTCTTT. As protein: CAISALQGPGTEAFF.

This clone was picked up a small number of times. The gene calls are TRBV2 and TRBJ2-3; possible D gene TRBD1, 6 bases. CDR3 length equals 14 residues. Trimming took 2 bases from V and 0 from J, leaving 6 bases between them. The germline V gene encodes CDR1 SNHLY and CDR2 FYNNEI. The CDR3 bases are TGTGCCAGCAGTGAACAGGGGAGCACAGATACGCAGTATTTT. This sequence encodes CASSEQGSTDTQYF.